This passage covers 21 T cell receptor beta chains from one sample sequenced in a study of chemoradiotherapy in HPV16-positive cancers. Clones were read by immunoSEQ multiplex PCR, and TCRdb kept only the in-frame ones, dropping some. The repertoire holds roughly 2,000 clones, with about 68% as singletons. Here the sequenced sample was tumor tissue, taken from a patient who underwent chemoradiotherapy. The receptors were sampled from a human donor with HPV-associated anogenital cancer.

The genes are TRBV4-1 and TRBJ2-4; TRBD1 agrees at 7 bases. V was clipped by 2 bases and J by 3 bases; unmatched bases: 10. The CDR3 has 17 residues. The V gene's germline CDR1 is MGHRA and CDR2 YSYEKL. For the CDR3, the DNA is TGCGCCAGCAGCCAATCAAACAGGGGAAATGGCAAAAACATTCAGTACTTC. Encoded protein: CASSQSNRGNGKNIQYF.

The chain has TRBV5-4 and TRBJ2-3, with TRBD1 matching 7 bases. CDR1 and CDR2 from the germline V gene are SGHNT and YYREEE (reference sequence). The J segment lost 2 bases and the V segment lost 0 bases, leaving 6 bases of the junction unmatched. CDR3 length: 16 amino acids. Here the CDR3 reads CASSLDRGWDTDTQYF. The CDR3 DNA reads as TGTGCCAGCAGCTTGGACAGGGGATGGGACACAGATACGCAGTATTTT.

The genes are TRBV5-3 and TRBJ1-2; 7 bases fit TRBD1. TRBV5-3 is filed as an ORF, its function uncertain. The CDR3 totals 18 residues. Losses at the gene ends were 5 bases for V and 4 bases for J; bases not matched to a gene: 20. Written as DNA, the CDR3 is TGTGCCAGAAGTTACAGAGGCCCTCACAGGGGACCCACCTATGGCTACACCTTC. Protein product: CARSYRGPHRGPTYGYTF.

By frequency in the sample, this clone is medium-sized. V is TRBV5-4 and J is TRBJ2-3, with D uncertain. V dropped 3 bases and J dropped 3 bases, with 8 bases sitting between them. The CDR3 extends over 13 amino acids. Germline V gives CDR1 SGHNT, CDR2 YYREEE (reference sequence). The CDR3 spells CASSYTETDTQYF. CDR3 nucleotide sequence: TGTGCCAGCAGCTATACAGAGACAGATACGCAGTATTTT.

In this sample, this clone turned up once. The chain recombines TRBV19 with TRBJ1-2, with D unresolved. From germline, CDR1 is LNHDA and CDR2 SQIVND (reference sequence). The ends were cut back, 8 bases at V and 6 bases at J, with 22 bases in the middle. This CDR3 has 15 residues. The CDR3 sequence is CASAPWQAGYDGYTF. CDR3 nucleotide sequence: TGTGCCAGTGCTCCCTGGCAGGCGGGTTACGATGGCTACACCTTC.

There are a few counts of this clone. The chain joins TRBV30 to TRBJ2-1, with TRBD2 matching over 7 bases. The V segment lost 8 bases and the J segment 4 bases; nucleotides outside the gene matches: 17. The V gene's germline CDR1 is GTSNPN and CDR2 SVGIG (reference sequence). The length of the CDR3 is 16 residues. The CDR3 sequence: CAGALGRGVAYNEQFF. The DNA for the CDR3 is TGTGCCGGGGCCTTGGGGAGGGGAGTCGCGTACAATGAGCAGTTCTTC.

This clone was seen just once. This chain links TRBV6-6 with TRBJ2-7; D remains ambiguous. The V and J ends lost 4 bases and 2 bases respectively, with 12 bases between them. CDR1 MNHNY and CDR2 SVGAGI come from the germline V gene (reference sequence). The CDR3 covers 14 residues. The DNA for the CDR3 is TGTGCCAGCAGTTCAAAAGGTGTTACCTACGAGCAGTACGTC. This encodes CASSSKGVTYEQYV.

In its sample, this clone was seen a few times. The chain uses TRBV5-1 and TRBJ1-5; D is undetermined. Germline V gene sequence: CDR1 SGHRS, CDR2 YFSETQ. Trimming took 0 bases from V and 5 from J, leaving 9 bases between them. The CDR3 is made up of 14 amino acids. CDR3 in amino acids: CASSLEGLDQPQHF. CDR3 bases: TGCGCCAGCAGCTTGGAGGGCTTAGATCAGCCCCAGCATTTT.

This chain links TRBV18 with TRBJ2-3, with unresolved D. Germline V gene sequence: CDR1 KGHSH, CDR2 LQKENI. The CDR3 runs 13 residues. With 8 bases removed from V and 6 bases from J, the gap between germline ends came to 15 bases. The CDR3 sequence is CASQLSTPDTQYF. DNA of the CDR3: TGTGCCAGCCAACTATCTACCCCCGATACGCAGTATTTT.

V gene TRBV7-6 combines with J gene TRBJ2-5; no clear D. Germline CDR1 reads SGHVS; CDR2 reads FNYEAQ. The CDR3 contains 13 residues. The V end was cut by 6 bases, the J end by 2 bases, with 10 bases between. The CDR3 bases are TGTGCCAGCAGTTGGACCGTACAAGAGACCCAGTACTTC. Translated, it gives CASSWTVQETQYF. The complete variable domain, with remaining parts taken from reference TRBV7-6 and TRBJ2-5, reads GAGVSQSPRYKVTKRGQDVALRCDPISGHVSLYWYRQALGQGPEFLTYFNYEAQQDKSGLPNDRFSAERPEGSISTLTIQRTEQRDSAMYRCASSWTVQETQYFGPGTRLLVL.

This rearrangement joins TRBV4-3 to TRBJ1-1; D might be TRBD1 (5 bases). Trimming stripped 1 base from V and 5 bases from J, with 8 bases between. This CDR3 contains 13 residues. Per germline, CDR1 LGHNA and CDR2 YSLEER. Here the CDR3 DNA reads TGCGCCAGCAGCCAAGGCTACAGGACTGAAGCTTTCTTT. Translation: CASSQGYRTEAFF.

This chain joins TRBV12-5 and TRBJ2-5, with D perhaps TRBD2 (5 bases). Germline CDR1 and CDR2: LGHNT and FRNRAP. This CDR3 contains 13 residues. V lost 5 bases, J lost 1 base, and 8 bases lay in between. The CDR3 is CASGPGVQETQYF. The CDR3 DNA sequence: TGTGCTAGTGGTCCCGGGGTCCAAGAGACCCAGTACTTC.

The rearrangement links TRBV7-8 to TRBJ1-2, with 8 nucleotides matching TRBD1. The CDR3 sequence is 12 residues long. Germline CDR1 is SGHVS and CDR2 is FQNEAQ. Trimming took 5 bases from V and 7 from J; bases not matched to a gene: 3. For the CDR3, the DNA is TGTGCCAGCAGCCCGGACAGGGCTGGCTACACCTTC. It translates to CASSPDRAGYTF.

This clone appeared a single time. The CDR3 sequence: CASSLPGQANLAKNIQYF. The DNA for the CDR3 is TGTGCCAGCAGCTTACCGGGACAGGCCAATCTAGCCAAAAACATTCAGTACTTC. The chain is built from TRBV5-5 and TRBJ2-4, with 8 bases lining up with TRBD1. V lost 2 bases and J lost 0; bases outside the gene matches: 10. The CDR3 runs to 18 residues. In germline, CDR1 is SGHKS, CDR2 YYEKEE (reference sequence).

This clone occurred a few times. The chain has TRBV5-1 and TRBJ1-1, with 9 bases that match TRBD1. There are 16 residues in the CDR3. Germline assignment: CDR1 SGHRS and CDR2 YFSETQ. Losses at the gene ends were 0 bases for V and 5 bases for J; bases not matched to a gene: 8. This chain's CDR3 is CASSLAGGTGLTEAFF. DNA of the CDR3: TGCGCCAGCAGCTTGGCCGGGGGGACAGGGCTTACTGAAGCTTTCTTT.

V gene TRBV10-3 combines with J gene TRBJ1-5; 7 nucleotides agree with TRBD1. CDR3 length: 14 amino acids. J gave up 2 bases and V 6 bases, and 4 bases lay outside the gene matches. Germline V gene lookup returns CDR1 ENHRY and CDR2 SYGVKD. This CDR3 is CAIRAGQGNQPQHF. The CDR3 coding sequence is TGTGCCATCAGGGCCGGACAGGGCAATCAGCCCCAGCATTTT.

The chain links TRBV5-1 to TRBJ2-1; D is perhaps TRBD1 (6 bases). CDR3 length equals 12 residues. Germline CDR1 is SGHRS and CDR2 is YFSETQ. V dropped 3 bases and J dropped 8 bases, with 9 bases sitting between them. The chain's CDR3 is CASSSRGHEQFF. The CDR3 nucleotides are TGCGCCAGCAGCTCCAGGGGACATGAGCAGTTCTTC.

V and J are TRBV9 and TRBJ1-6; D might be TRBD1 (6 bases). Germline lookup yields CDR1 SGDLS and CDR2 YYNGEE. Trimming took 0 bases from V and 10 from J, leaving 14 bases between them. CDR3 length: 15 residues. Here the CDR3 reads CASSVDGGKFSPLHF. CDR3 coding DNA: TGTGCCAGCAGCGTAGACGGGGGCAAATTCTCACCCCTCCACTTT.

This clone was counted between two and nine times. The CDR3 DNA reads TGTGCCAGCAGTACAAGGGCCCCGGGACAGGGGGCGGGGACTGAAGCTTTCTTT. Its protein is CASSTRAPGQGAGTEAFF. The rearrangement joins TRBV27 to TRBJ1-1; 12 positions agree with TRBD1. Germline assignment: CDR1 MNHEY and CDR2 SMNVEV (reference sequence). The V gene end was trimmed by 5 bases and the J gene end by 5 bases; junction bases not matched to a gene: 15. The CDR3 totals 18 residues.

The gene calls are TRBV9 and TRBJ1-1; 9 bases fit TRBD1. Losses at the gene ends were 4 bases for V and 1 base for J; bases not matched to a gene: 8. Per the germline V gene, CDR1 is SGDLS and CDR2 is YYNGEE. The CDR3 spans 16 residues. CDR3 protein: CASSPNTGGENTEAFF. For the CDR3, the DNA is TGTGCCAGCAGCCCGAATACAGGGGGCGAGAACACTGAAGCTTTCTTT.

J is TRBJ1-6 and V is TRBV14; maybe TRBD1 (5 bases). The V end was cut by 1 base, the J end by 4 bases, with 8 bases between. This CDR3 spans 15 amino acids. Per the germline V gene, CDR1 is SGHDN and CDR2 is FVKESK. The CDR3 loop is CASSQVDSYNSPLHF. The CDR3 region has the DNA TGTGCCAGCAGCCAAGTAGACAGTTATAATTCACCCCTCCACTTT.